This T cell receptor beta chain was identified in a study of cytomegalovirus exposure and HLA in healthy donors. Study-level points and caveats: Cytomegalovirus-associated status was assigned to about 180 TCR beta chains.

The CDR3 loop spans 13 amino acids. Germline CDR1 SGHRS, CDR2 YFSETQ. J lost 5 bases, V lost 4 bases, and 5 bases had no gene match. Only in-frame clones appear in the TCRdb table, and some are missing; sequencing was by immunoSEQ multiplex PCR. Of 200,000 or so clones listed, 75% to 90% are singletons. On this clone itself: Its target is unknown.

The chain employs TRBV5-1 and TRBJ1-2; 7 positions agree with TRBD1. This sequence was found in a man aged 18 to 29 in good health and CMV-seropositive. The sequenced material came from PBMCs. This CDR3 is CASSLGQNYGYTF. The CDR3 nucleotides are TGCGCCAGCAGCCTGGGACAGAATTATGGCTACACCTTC.